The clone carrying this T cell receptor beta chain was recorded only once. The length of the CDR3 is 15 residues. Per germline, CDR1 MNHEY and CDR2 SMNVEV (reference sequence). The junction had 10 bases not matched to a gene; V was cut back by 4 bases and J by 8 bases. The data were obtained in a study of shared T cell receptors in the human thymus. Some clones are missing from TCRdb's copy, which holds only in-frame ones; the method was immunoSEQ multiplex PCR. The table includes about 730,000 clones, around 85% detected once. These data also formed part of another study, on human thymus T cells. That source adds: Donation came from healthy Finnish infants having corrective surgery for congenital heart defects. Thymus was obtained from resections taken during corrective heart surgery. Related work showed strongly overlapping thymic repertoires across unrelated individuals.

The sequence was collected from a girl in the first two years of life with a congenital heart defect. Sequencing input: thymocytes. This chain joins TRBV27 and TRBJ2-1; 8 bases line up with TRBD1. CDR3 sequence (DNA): TGTGCCAGCAGTTACCTCCGGACAGGGCCGCATGAGCAGTTCTTC. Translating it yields CASSYLRTGPHEQFF.